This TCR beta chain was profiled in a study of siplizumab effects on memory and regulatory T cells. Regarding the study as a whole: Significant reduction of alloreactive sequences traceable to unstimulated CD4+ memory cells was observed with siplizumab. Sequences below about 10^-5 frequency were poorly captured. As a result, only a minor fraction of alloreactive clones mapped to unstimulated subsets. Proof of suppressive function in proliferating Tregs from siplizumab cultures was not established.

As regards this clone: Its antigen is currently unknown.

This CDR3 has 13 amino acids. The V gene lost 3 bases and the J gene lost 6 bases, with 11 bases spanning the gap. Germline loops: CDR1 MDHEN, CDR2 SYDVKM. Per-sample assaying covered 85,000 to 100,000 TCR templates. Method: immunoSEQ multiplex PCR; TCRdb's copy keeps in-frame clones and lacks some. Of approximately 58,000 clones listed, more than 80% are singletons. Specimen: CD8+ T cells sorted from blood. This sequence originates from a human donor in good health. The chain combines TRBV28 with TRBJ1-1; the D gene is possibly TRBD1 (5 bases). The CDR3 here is CASSFGGEPEAFF. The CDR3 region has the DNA TGTGCCAGCAGTTTTGGGGGGGAGCCTGAAGCTTTCTTT.